One and the same sample provided the 15 T cell receptor beta chains below, sequenced in a study of blood T cell repertoires in COVID-19 (dated by TCRdb to 2020 to 2021). Library creation used the immunoSEQ multiplex PCR assay. TCRdb provides this immuneACCESS table in a form limited to in-frame rearrangements. Some clones are lacking; in checked studies, under half of them reflect an unresolved V gene, and why the rest are absent is not known. This sample has some 200,000 clones in its table, and about 83% of those were observed once. In total, the top ten clones hold about 4.8% of the sample. The sample was PBMCs or T cells enriched from blood (not recorded which). These receptors all stem from a woman in her forties or fifties who had been exposed to COVID-19.

The chain carries TRBV6-5 and TRBJ1-2; 11 bases match TRBD1. V was clipped by 2 bases and J by 3 bases; unmatched bases: 2. The CDR3 has 15 residues. The germline V gene has CDR1 MNHEY and CDR2 SVGAGI. The CDR3 region has the DNA TGTGCCAGCAGTTACGCGGGACAGGGGGACTATGGCTACACCTTC. It codes for CASSYAGQGDYGYTF.

V and J are TRBV6-2 or TRBV6-3 and TRBJ1-5; D is uncertain. Trimming cost V 5 bases and J 7 bases, with 12 bases left between them. CDR1 and CDR2 (germline): MNHEY, SVGEGT. The CDR3 loop spans 13 amino acids. CDR3 nucleotide sequence: TGTGCCAGCAGTCGAAGGGAGGGACAGCCCCAGCATTTT. Amino acids: CASSRREGQPQHF.

This clone was seen more than once but under ten times. The V call is TRBV7-2, the J call TRBJ2-5; perhaps TRBD2 as D (6 bases). V lost 3 bases, J lost 2 bases, and 13 bases lay in between. CDR1 SGHTA and CDR2 FQGNSA come from the germline V gene. The CDR3 is made up of 15 amino acids. The CDR3 DNA reads as TGTGCCAGCAGCTTCAACCTAGCGCCTCAAGAGACCCAGTACTTC. As protein: CASSFNLAPQETQYF.

CDR3 sequence reads: CASSANSGGEKLFF. CDR3 nucleotide sequence: TGTGCCAGCAGCGCCAACTCCGGGGGTGAAAAACTGTTTTTT. The chain joins TRBV7-9 to TRBJ1-4; maybe TRBD1 (5 bases). The CDR3 spans 14 residues. The V end was cut by 5 bases, the J end by 7 bases, with 14 bases between. CDR1 is SEHNR, CDR2 FQNEAQ, per germline (reference sequence).

The chain employs TRBV5-6 and TRBJ2-3, with 12 bases identical to TRBD2. The CDR3 sequence is 19 residues long. The V and J ends lost 4 bases and 0 bases, in that order; junction bases with no gene match: 12. Germline CDR1 reads SGHDT; CDR2 reads YYEEEE. This CDR3 is CASSAAALAGGRSTDTQYF. The CDR3 nucleotides read TGTGCCAGCAGCGCGGCCGCGCTAGCGGGGGGGAGGAGCACAGATACGCAGTATTTT.

V and J are TRBV15 and TRBJ2-3; D perhaps matches TRBD1 (7 bases). V lost 2 bases, J lost 3 bases, and 9 bases lay in between. The germline CDR1 and CDR2 sequences are LNHNV and YYDKDF (reference sequence). The CDR3 is 14 residues long. The CDR3 sequence is CATSRQGGTDTQYF. CDR3 nucleotides: TGTGCCACCAGCAGACAGGGGGGTACAGATACGCAGTATTTT.

The chain couples TRBV2 to TRBJ1-1; 9 bases are a match to TRBD1. The V segment lost 7 bases and the J segment 4 bases; nucleotides outside the gene matches: 4. This CDR3 contains 13 residues. Germline CDR1 SNHLY, CDR2 FYNNEI. In DNA, the CDR3 is TGTGCCAGCACCCCGACAGGGGGCACTGAAGCTTTCTTT. This translates into CASTPTGGTEAFF.

The rearrangement uses TRBV11-2 and TRBJ2-3; 8 nucleotides match TRBD2. The CDR3 totals 16 residues. Looked up from germline, CDR1 is SGHAT and CDR2 is FQNNGV. Trimming cost V 6 bases and J 6 bases; bases outside gene matches: 14. The CDR3, as DNA: TGTGCCAGCAGTTTCAGAGGCGGGACTAGAATCGATACGCAGTATTTT. As protein: CASSFRGGTRIDTQYF.

The rearrangement joins TRBV5-1 to TRBJ1-2; 8 bases are shared with TRBD1. CDR1 is SGHRS, CDR2 YFSETQ, per germline. Germline trimming cut 3 bases from V and 6 bases from J; bases unmatched to any gene: 7. There are 14 residues in the CDR3. As DNA, the CDR3 is TGCGCCAGCAGCTACGGACAGGGAACAGATGGCTACACCTTC. Residues: CASSYGQGTDGYTF.

V is TRBV5-1 and J is TRBJ2-5, with TRBD1 as a possible D gene (5 bases). Germline assignment: CDR1 SGHRS and CDR2 YFSETQ. The CDR3 totals 16 residues. V was clipped by 3 bases and J by 4 bases, with 19 bases between them. CDR3 sequence: CASSSTVQGLRETQYF. The CDR3 nucleotides are TGCGCCAGCAGCTCCACAGTCCAGGGTCTGAGAGAGACCCAGTACTTC.

This clone has a single count. The rearrangement joins TRBV28 to TRBJ1-1; 10 bases are a match to TRBD1. The CDR3 has 17 residues. Germline V CDR1 and CDR2: MDHEN, SYDVKM. The V segment lost 5 bases and the J segment 6 bases; nucleotides outside the gene matches: 15. DNA for the CDR3: TGTGCCAGCAGTAGACAGGGGGCGTTATACCCGCCCGCTGAAGCTTTCTTT. It specifies CASSRQGALYPPAEAFF.

The CDR3 sequence is CASGLGTGESGNTQYF. In nucleotides, the CDR3 is TGTGCTAGTGGTTTGGGGACAGGGGAGTCAGGGAATACGCAGTATTTT. This chain joins TRBV12-5 and TRBJ2-3; TRBD1 matches at 9 bases. The CDR3 length is 16 residues. Germline V lookup: CDR1 LGHNT, CDR2 FRNRAP. V gave up 1 base and J gave up 7 bases; unmatched junction bases: 9.

The chain carries TRBV6-2 or TRBV6-3 and TRBJ1-1; 12 bases align to TRBD1. V lost 5 bases and J lost 5; bases outside the gene matches: 12. From germline, CDR1 is MNHEY and CDR2 SVGEGT. The CDR3 runs 17 residues. For the CDR3, the DNA is TGTGCCAGCAGTACACCGGGACAGGGGGCAGGAGGGACTGAAGCTTTCTTT. Translating it yields CASSTPGQGAGGTEAFF.

Only one count was recorded for this clone. The chain is built from TRBV5-4 and TRBJ1-2; TRBD1 aligns across 11 bases. The CDR3 spans 13 residues. Germline trimming cut 4 bases from V and 8 bases from J; bases unmatched to any gene: 4. Germline V gene sequence: CDR1 SGHNT, CDR2 YYREEE (reference sequence). CDR3 nucleotide sequence: TGTGCCAGCAGCGTGGACAGGGGGCACGGCTACACCTTC. Translating it yields CASSVDRGHGYTF.

The chain employs TRBV30 and TRBJ2-2, with TRBD1 matching over 9 bases. CDR1 and CDR2 (germline): GTSNPN, SVGIG (reference sequence). The trim removed 0 bases at V and 6 bases at J, leaving 11 bases unmatched. The length of the CDR3 is 17 residues. The CDR3 region is CAWSVRSGTGKPGELFF. For the CDR3, the DNA is TGTGCCTGGAGTGTCCGCTCGGGGACAGGGAAGCCCGGGGAGCTGTTTTTT.